These 29 T cell receptor beta chains originate from one sample sequenced in a study of identical twins. TCRdb passed the 5' RACE reads through MiXCR, listing each CDR3 protein once. The data contain 1,800,000 or so distinct CDR3 sequences, less than 35% of them seen just once; the ten biggest clones take up about 0.3%. Input material: cord blood. The source is a newborn girl in good health.

Regarding this clonotype: At one of its ends the junction is not consistent with the germline gene, which may arise from a read error. The chain joins TRBV27 to TRBJ2-1, with a weak D call TRBD2 (7 bases). The CDR3 runs 14 residues. Germline CDR1 and CDR2: MNHEY and SMNVEV (reference sequence). This CDR3 reads CATRGEGPYNGQFF. The CDR3 nucleotides read TGTGCCACTAGGGGGGAGGGTCCCTACAATGGGCAGTTCTTC.

The rearrangement uses TRBV20-1 and TRBJ2-1, with TRBD2 matching 7 bases. Germline CDR1 reads DFQATT; CDR2 reads SNEGSKA (reference sequence). V shed 6 bases, J shed 8 bases, and the junction held 13 bases outside the gene matches. The CDR3 spans 14 residues. CDR3: CSARVAGVVHEQFF. Here the CDR3 DNA reads TGCAGTGCCAGGGTGGCGGGAGTTGTTCATGAGCAGTTCTTC.

The CDR3 DNA reads as TGTGCCAGCAGCCCAAATTCAGCAACTACCAATGAGCAGTTCTTC. Translation: CASSPNSATTNEQFF. The V call is TRBV7-9, the J call TRBJ2-1; D remains unclear. Germline-derived CDR1 and CDR2 are SEHNR and FQNEAQ (reference sequence). CDR3 length: 15 amino acids. Trimming removed 5 bases at V and 6 bases at J, with 17 bases between.

A word on this clonotype: This sequence may be a read error, since a much larger clone differs from it by one base. The DNA of the CDR3 is TGTGCCAGCATCCCACAGGGGAACTATGGCTACACCTTC. Amino acids: CASIPQGNYGYTF. The rearrangement links TRBV6-6 to TRBJ1-2; 7 nucleotides align to TRBD1. The CDR3 extends over 13 amino acids. V lost 7 bases and J lost 2; bases outside the gene matches: 4. In germline, CDR1 is MNHNY, CDR2 SVGAGI (reference sequence).

A few counts support this clonotype. This sequence joins TRBV3-1 and TRBJ2-1; D is possibly TRBD2 (6 bases). V was cut by 1 base and J by 0 bases, with 13 bases left in between. Germline V lookup: CDR1 LGHDT, CDR2 YNNKEL (reference sequence). This CDR3 comprises 17 residues. The CDR3 loop is CASSQASAGSSYNEQFF. The CDR3 DNA reads as TGTGCCAGCAGCCAAGCTTCCGCCGGGAGCTCCTACAATGAGCAGTTCTTC.

The chain links TRBV6-2 or TRBV6-3 to TRBJ1-5; D call uncertain. The CDR3 has 14 residues. Trimming stripped 10 bases from V and 0 bases from J, with 13 bases between. Germline CDR1 reads MNHEY; CDR2 reads SVGEGT. The CDR3 DNA is TGTGCCACTACGCCGGTTAATAGCAATCAGCCCCAGCATTTT. It translates to CATTPVNSNQPQHF.

The chain is built from TRBV20-1 and TRBJ2-1; D uncertain. Germline V gives CDR1 DFQATT, CDR2 SNEGSKA (reference sequence). The V end lost 5 bases, the J end lost 15 bases, and 14 bases lay between the germline ends. The CDR3 loop spans 10 amino acids. CDR3 region: CSAPPDRGFF. The CDR3 DNA sequence: TGCAGTGCTCCACCGGACCGAGGGTTCTTC.

The genes are TRBV12-3 or TRBV12-4 and TRBJ2-1, with 9 bases that match TRBD2. The CDR3 spans 16 residues. Trimming cost V 6 bases and J 5 bases; bases outside gene matches: 11. The CDR3 DNA sequence: TGTGCCAGCAGCCAACGACTAGCGGAGACCCACAATGAGCAGTTCTTC. Translation: CASSQRLAETHNEQFF.

On this clonotype: A much larger clone lies one base from this, so it may be a read error. V is TRBV29-1 and J is TRBJ2-1; D not certain. Germline V gives CDR1 SQVTM, CDR2 ANQGSEA. The length of the CDR3 is 13 residues. V was trimmed by 3 bases and J by 2 bases, leaving 8 bases between them. CDR3 DNA sequence: TGCAGCGTTGATCGGCAGCCCTACAATGAGCAGTTCTTC. As protein: CSVDRQPYNEQFF.

The gene calls are TRBV28 and TRBJ2-1; 14 bases align to TRBD2. Near its end, the DNA agrees better with TRBJ2-7, so the J call may be wrong. This CDR3 contains 16 residues. CDR1 and CDR2 (germline): MDHEN, SYDVKM. The CDR3 sequence: CASSSSRLAGGNEQYF. DNA for the CDR3: TGTGCCAGCAGTTCATCGAGACTAGCGGGAGGGAATGAGCAGTACTTC.

This clonotype was seen more than once but under ten times. The chain uses TRBV15 and TRBJ1-1, with 7 bases matching TRBD1. The junction had 3 bases not matched to a gene; V was cut back by 0 bases and J by 5 bases. This CDR3 comprises 14 residues. Looked up from germline, CDR1 is LNHNV and CDR2 is YYDKDF (reference sequence). The CDR3 spells CATSRDSQGTEAFF. The CDR3 bases are TGTGCCACCAGCAGAGATTCACAGGGGACTGAAGCTTTCTTT.

A single count supports this clonotype. This chain links TRBV5-6 with TRBJ2-2; D is uncertain. The V gene lost 3 bases and the J gene lost 8 bases, with 8 bases spanning the gap. Germline values: CDR1 SGHDT, CDR2 YYEEEE. The CDR3 length is 12 residues. In DNA, the CDR3 is TGTGCCAGCAGCTGGAATTGGGGGGAGCTGTTTTTT. It codes for CASSWNWGELFF.

This clonotype was counted only a few times. This chain joins TRBV4-2 and TRBJ2-1; 10 bases are a match to TRBD2. Trimming cost V 2 bases and J 6 bases; bases outside gene matches: 4. The germline V gene has CDR1 LGHNA and CDR2 YNFKEQ. The CDR3 runs 15 residues. CDR3 nucleotides: TGTGCCAGCAGCCAACTAGCGGGAGCGCTCAATGAGCAGTTCTTC. It translates to CASSQLAGALNEQFF.

The V and J genes are TRBV27 and TRBJ1-4; D is unresolved. The length of the CDR3 is 13 residues. The germline V and J ends were trimmed by 7 bases and 4 bases, with 10 bases remaining between them. Germline V gene data show CDR1 as MNHEY and CDR2 as SMNVEV (reference sequence). CDR3 DNA sequence: TGTGCCAGCACGGGCCGTCTTAATGAAAAACTGTTTTTT. Protein: CASTGRLNEKLFF.

This chain links TRBV24-1 with TRBJ1-6; 7 bases fit TRBD1. The CDR3 consists of 16 residues. From germline, CDR1 is KGHDR and CDR2 SFDVKD. V lost 5 bases and J lost 7; bases outside the gene matches: 10. Here the CDR3 DNA reads TGTGCCACCAGTGGCGCCCCCGGGACAGTAAATTCACCCCTCCACTTT. Its protein is CATSGAPGTVNSPLHF.

The chain uses TRBV2 and TRBJ2-7; the match to TRBD1 covers 8 bases. The J call may not be correct, given that the DNA end is closer to TRBJ2-5. CDR1 is SNHLY, CDR2 FYNNEI, per germline. CDR3 length equals 15 residues. Here the CDR3 DNA reads TGTGCCAGCAGTCCCTGGACAGGGCCGATTAAGACCCAGTACTTC. Residues: CASSPWTGPIKTQYF.

The chain links TRBV27 to TRBJ2-1, with TRBD1 matching 11 bases. Losses at the gene ends were 7 bases for V and 5 bases for J; bases not matched to a gene: 10. This CDR3 is built from 16 residues. The germline V gene has CDR1 MNHEY and CDR2 SMNVEV (reference sequence). The chain's CDR3 is CASNFIGTGGHNEQFF. CDR3 nucleotide sequence: TGTGCCAGCAACTTCATTGGGACAGGGGGTCACAATGAGCAGTTCTTC.

Only a few counts were recorded for this clonotype. The chain carries TRBV20-1 and TRBJ2-5; 11 nucleotides line up with TRBD2. The CDR3 length is 18 residues. From germline, CDR1 is DFQATT and CDR2 SNEGSKA (reference sequence). This chain's CDR3 is CSPTPVDYSGGAQETQYF. The CDR3 DNA follows: TGCAGCCCAACCCCGGTCGATTATAGCGGGGGGGCGCAAGAGACCCAGTACTTC.

This clonotype appeared a few times. The CDR3 loop is CASSVGGPSSYEQYF. The CDR3 nucleotides are TGTGCCAGCAGTGTCGGGGGGCCTAGCTCCTACGAGCAGTACTTC. The chain uses TRBV2 and TRBJ2-7; possibly TRBD2 for D (7 bases). From germline, CDR1 is SNHLY and CDR2 FYNNEI. There are 15 residues in the CDR3. Trimming took off 4 bases at V and 0 bases at J, with 13 bases between the two ends.

V usage is TRBV7-9 and J usage is TRBJ2-3; D is ambiguous. The CDR3 consists of 14 residues. Germline CDR1 reads SEHNR; CDR2 reads FQNEAQ (reference sequence). Trimming shortened V by 6 bases and J by 0 bases, and 10 bases separated the two germline ends. CDR3 protein: CASRESSSTDTQYF. The CDR3 nucleotides read TGTGCCAGCAGGGAGTCTTCTAGCACAGATACGCAGTATTTT.

Here the CDR3 reads CASTGGGQAYEQYF. The CDR3 DNA is TGTGCCAGCACCGGAGGGGGACAAGCCTACGAGCAGTACTTC. V and J are TRBV7-2 and TRBJ2-7, with D possibly being TRBD1 or TRBD2 (6 bases each). The CDR3 is 14 amino acids. Per germline, CDR1 SGHTA and CDR2 FQGNSA. Trimming shortened V by 7 bases and J by 2 bases, and 15 bases separated the two germline ends.

The chain couples TRBV4-1 to TRBJ2-1; D gene uncertain. V was trimmed by 2 bases and J by 1 base, leaving 9 bases between them. Per germline, CDR1 MGHRA and CDR2 YSYEKL. The length of the CDR3 is 15 residues. Written as DNA, the CDR3 is TGCGCCAGCAGCCAAATGAGGCTATCCTACAATGAGCAGTTCTTC. This translates into CASSQMRLSYNEQFF.

DNA for the CDR3: TGCGCCAGCCCAGTTTTTGGACAGCCTAACTATGGCTACACCTTC. It translates to CASPVFGQPNYGYTF. V and J are TRBV5-1 and TRBJ1-2; D may be TRBD1 (6 bases). This CDR3 has 15 residues. V lost 7 bases and J 0 bases, leaving 16 bases between the germline ends. The germline CDR1 and CDR2 sequences are SGHRS and YFSETQ.

In this sample, this clonotype turned up a few times. Germline is not matched at one junction end, which may reflect a read error. The rearrangement joins TRBV9 to TRBJ2-3; the D is unclear. Germline CDR1 reads SGDLS; CDR2 reads YYNGEE. The CDR3 runs 13 residues. This chain's CDR3 is CPSSVPPTDTQYF. In nucleotides, the CDR3 is TGTCCCAGCAGCGTACCCCCCACAGATACGCAGTATTTT. Based on the CDR3 plus reference TRBV9 and TRBJ2-3, the full variable domain is DSGVTQTPKHLITATGQRVTLRCSPRSGDLSVYWYQQSLDQGLQFLIQYYNGEERAKGNILERFSAQQFPDLHSELNLSSLELGDSALYFCPSSVPPTDTQYFGPGTRLTVL.

This clonotype was seen a few times. The V and J genes are TRBV7-2 and TRBJ1-6; D call uncertain. CDR3 length: 12 amino acids. V shed 2 bases and J shed 11 bases, with 7 bases lying between them. Germline CDR1 reads SGHTA; CDR2 reads FQGNSA. The DNA for the CDR3 is TGTGCCAGCAGCTTAACGTCCCCACCCCTCCACTTT. This encodes CASSLTSPPLHF.

This clonotype was detected a few times. The J gene is TRBJ2-3, the V gene TRBV7-2; the D is unclear. Germline assignment: CDR1 SGHTA and CDR2 FQGNSA. V was cut by 3 bases and J by 2 bases, with 9 bases left in between. The CDR3 loop spans 14 amino acids. Here the CDR3 reads CASSFDRITDTQYF. CDR3 DNA: TGTGCCAGCAGCTTCGACCGGATCACAGATACGCAGTATTTT.

The gene calls are TRBV28 and TRBJ1-2; 7 nucleotides line up with TRBD1. V trimming: 1 base; J trimming: 6 bases; junction bases outside the gene matches: 8. Germline lookup yields CDR1 MDHEN and CDR2 SYDVKM. The CDR3 length is 15 residues. The CDR3 sequence: CASSLSPTGRDGYTF. The CDR3 region has the DNA TGTGCCAGCAGTTTATCCCCGACAGGGAGGGATGGCTACACCTTC.

The CDR3 region is CRAWTGSAFF. The DNA of the CDR3 is TGCAGGGCCTGGACAGGGTCGGCTTTCTTT. The chain recombines TRBV20-1 with TRBJ1-1, with 8 positions matching TRBD1. CDR1 and CDR2 from the germline V gene are DFQATT and SNEGSKA (reference sequence). The CDR3 has 10 amino acids.

The chain uses TRBV7-8 and TRBJ2-3; no reliable D call. Germline assignment: CDR1 SGHVS and CDR2 FQNEAQ. The CDR3 loop spans 16 amino acids. Deletions cut 6 bases from V and 0 bases from J, with 16 bases between. The DNA of the CDR3 is TGTGCCAGCAGATGGGCCCCGGGCTCTAGCACAGATACGCAGTATTTT. This gives the protein CASRWAPGSSTDTQYF. Complete variable domain (other parts from reference TRBV7-8 and TRBJ2-3): GAGVSQSPRYKVAKRGQDVALRCDPISGHVSLFWYQQALGQGPEFLTYFQNEAQLDKSGLPSDRFFAERPEGSVSTLKIQRTQQEDSAVYLCASRWAPGSSTDTQYFGPGTRLTVL.